The 28 T cell receptor beta chains below all came from one sample that was sequenced in a study of early T cells in non-severe SARS-CoV-2 infection. From the 5' RACE reads, TCRdb called clonotypes with MiXCR, one entry per CDR3 protein. In the table there are 35,000 to 55,000 distinct CDR3 sequences, 11% of which are singletons. Sample: whole blood. Receptors originate from an adult who was a healthcare worker with PCR-confirmed SARS-CoV-2 infection or an uninfected control (not recorded which).

This clonotype was counted ten times or more. The chain couples TRBV18 to TRBJ2-7, with 10 bases matching TRBD1. Germline CDR1 KGHSH, CDR2 LQKENI. The V gene end was trimmed by 4 bases and the J gene end by 5 bases; junction bases not matched to a gene: 2. The CDR3 is made up of 13 amino acids. CDR3 in DNA: TGTGCCAGCTCACGCGGACAGGGGGACGAGCAGTACTTC. As protein: CASSRGQGDEQYF.

This clonotype was observed at least ten times. This chain joins TRBV3-1 and TRBJ2-1; D gene ambiguous. V was pared by 3 bases and J by 3 bases, with 9 bases between. This CDR3 spans 14 amino acids. The V gene's germline CDR1 is LGHDT and CDR2 YNNKEL (reference sequence). The CDR3 DNA reads as TGTGCCAGCAGCCAGGAAGGCAGCTACAATGAGCAGTTCTTC. Its protein is CASSQEGSYNEQFF.

Many counts were recorded for this clonotype. The rearrangement uses TRBV20-1 and TRBJ1-3; D gene uncertain. CDR1 is DFQATT and CDR2 is SNEGSKA in the germline V gene (reference sequence). This CDR3 comprises 13 residues. V shed 5 bases and J shed 0 bases, with 8 bases lying between them. The CDR3 reads CSAGRNSGNTIYF. Written as DNA, the CDR3 is TGCAGTGCTGGTAGGAACTCTGGAAACACCATATATTTT.

This clonotype was recorded many times. V gene TRBV2 combines with J gene TRBJ1-1, with D possibly TRBD1 on 6 matching bases. V lost 8 bases and J 1 base, leaving 11 bases between the germline ends. This CDR3 has 13 amino acids. Looked up from germline, CDR1 is SNHLY and CDR2 is FYNNEI. CDR3 bases: TGTGCCAGCGGCCGGACAGCGAACACTGAAGCTTTCTTT. Translated, it gives CASGRTANTEAFF.

This rearrangement joins TRBV20-1 to TRBJ2-2, with D unresolved. Per the germline V gene, CDR1 is DFQATT and CDR2 is SNEGSKA (reference sequence). CDR3 length: 16 amino acids. V gave up 0 bases and J gave up 6 bases, with 17 bases separating them. The CDR3 nucleotides read TGCAGTGCTAGAGATCAAAATCGAGGTCCGGCCGGGGAGCTGTTTTTT. Protein: CSARDQNRGPAGELFF.

This clonotype has more than one count but fewer than ten. The chain joins TRBV11-2 to TRBJ2-3; D tentatively reads TRBD1 or TRBD2 (5 bases each). V lost 2 bases to trimming and J lost 4 bases, with 10 bases between them. Germline V lookup: CDR1 SGHAT, CDR2 FQNNGV. This CDR3 has 14 amino acids. DNA of the CDR3: TGTGCCAGCAGCTTATCAACGGGACCAGATACGCAGTATTTT. Protein: CASSLSTGPDTQYF.

This clonotype was detected ten times or more. The genes are TRBV28 and TRBJ1-4; D remains unclear. The germline gives CDR1 MDHEN, CDR2 SYDVKM. Between the trimmed V and J ends, which lost 6 bases and 8 bases, there was a span of 13 bases. The CDR3 consists of 13 residues. This CDR3 reads CASRGPGQEKLFF. In DNA form, the CDR3 reads TGTGCCAGCAGAGGTCCTGGGCAGGAAAAACTGTTTTTT. The whole variable domain, remainder taken from reference TRBV28 and TRBJ1-4, is DVKVTQSSRYLVKRTGEKVFLECVQDMDHENMFWYRQDPGLGLRLIYFSYDVKMKEKGDIPEGYSVSREKKERFSLILESASTNQTSMYLCASRGPGQEKLFFGSGTQLSVL.

This clonotype was observed at least ten times. The chain combines TRBV11-2 with TRBJ1-1; D is undetermined. The CDR3 contains 16 residues. Per the germline V gene, CDR1 is SGHAT and CDR2 is FQNNGV. Trimming removed 2 bases from V and 3 bases from J, with 16 bases in between. The CDR3 spells CASSLTFMVQYTEAFF. The CDR3 DNA follows: TGTGCCAGCAGCTTAACGTTTATGGTTCAGTACACTGAAGCTTTCTTT.

The chain carries TRBV11-3 and TRBJ1-3, with 7 bases identical to TRBD1. The CDR3 extends over 19 amino acids. Germline V gene data show CDR1 as SGHNT and CDR2 as YENEEA. V lost 2 bases and J lost 0; bases outside the gene matches: 13. For the CDR3, the DNA is TGTGCCAGCAGCTTACAGGGGGAGTCGGCAGGAAGCTCTGGAAACACCATATATTTT. The encoded protein is CASSLQGESAGSSGNTIYF.

The V and J genes are TRBV29-1 and TRBJ2-7, with D possibly being TRBD1 (5 bases). Germline V gene data show CDR1 as SQVTM and CDR2 as ANQGSEA. The CDR3 runs 13 residues. V shed 4 bases and J shed 3 bases, with 13 bases lying between them. Written as DNA, the CDR3 is TGCAGCGTTGGCCAGGGCAATATCTACGAGCAGTACTTC. Protein: CSVGQGNIYEQYF.

This clonotype was counted ten times or more. The chain joins TRBV2 to TRBJ2-7; 7 nucleotides align to TRBD2. Looked up from germline, CDR1 is SNHLY and CDR2 is FYNNEI. The CDR3 loop spans 16 amino acids. V shed 4 bases and J 4 bases; nucleotides not matched to a gene: 13. DNA of the CDR3: TGTGCCAGCAGTGGAAGACCGGGCGGGGGTATTTACGAGCAGTACTTC. Protein product: CASSGRPGGGIYEQYF.

This clonotype appeared many times. The chain is built from TRBV20-1 and TRBJ2-5, with 9 positions matching TRBD2. The CDR3 runs 12 residues. The junction had 1 base not matched to a gene; V was cut back by 6 bases and J by 2 bases. Germline-derived CDR1 and CDR2 are DFQATT and SNEGSKA (reference sequence). CDR3 residues: CSASGRQETQYF. CDR3 in DNA: TGCAGTGCGAGCGGGAGGCAAGAGACCCAGTACTTC.

This clonotype has a count of ten or more. The gene calls are TRBV20-1 and TRBJ2-1; 8 bases line up with TRBD2. The CDR3 is 16 residues long. Germline lookup yields CDR1 DFQATT and CDR2 SNEGSKA (reference sequence). After removal of 4 bases from V and 6 bases from J, the junction contained 14 bases not matched to a gene. In DNA form, the CDR3 reads TGCAGTGCTATGAATATGAGAAGCGGGAGCGGCAATGAGCAGTTCTTC. It codes for CSAMNMRSGSGNEQFF.

There are many counts of this clonotype. The germline gene is not matched at one end of the junction; a read error may be the cause. This chain connects TRBV7-9 to TRBJ2-1; D may be TRBD2 (6 bases). CDR3 length: 15 residues. CDR1 is SEHNR and CDR2 is FQNEAQ in the germline V gene (reference sequence). CDR3: CASTLGGLLTYEQFF. The CDR3, as DNA: TGTGCCAGCACCTTAGGAGGGCTTCTTACCTATGAGCAGTTCTTC.

A word on this clonotype: At one end, the junction sequence differs from germline, possibly due to a read error. This sequence joins TRBV29-1 and TRBJ1-1; D unclear. Germline loops: CDR1 SQVTM, CDR2 ANQGSEA. CDR3 length: 12 amino acids. Written as DNA, the CDR3 is TGCAGCGCTTCAGCAGTGAACGCTGAAGCTTTCTTT. Translating gives CSASAVNAEAFF.

This chain links TRBV7-8 with TRBJ1-5; D is unclear. Trimming stripped 1 base from V and 4 bases from J, with 11 bases between. The CDR3 is 15 amino acids. Germline lookup yields CDR1 SGHVS and CDR2 FQNEAQ. The CDR3 DNA is TGTGCCAGCAGCTTAGAACTTTGGGGAAATCAGCCCCAGCATTTT. Translating gives CASSLELWGNQPQHF. The whole variable domain, remainder taken from reference TRBV7-8 and TRBJ1-5, is GAGVSQSPRYKVAKRGQDVALRCDPISGHVSLFWYQQALGQGPEFLTYFQNEAQLDKSGLPSDRFFAERPEGSVSTLKIQRTQQEDSAVYLCASSLELWGNQPQHFGDGTRLSIL.

This clonotype has ten or more counts. The chain couples TRBV29-1 to TRBJ2-7; no clear D. V gave up 4 bases and J gave up 5 bases, with 18 bases separating them. The CDR3 sequence is 14 residues long. The germline V gene has CDR1 SQVTM and CDR2 ANQGSEA. The CDR3, as DNA: TGCAGCGTTGTTCGGCAGAAAAATCGCGACGAGCAGTACTTC. Its protein is CSVVRQKNRDEQYF.

This clonotype was counted ten times or more. The chain has TRBV29-1 and TRBJ1-1; 9 bases align to TRBD1. Trimming at V came to 5 bases and at J to 4 bases, leaving 5 bases not matched to a gene. Looked up from germline, CDR1 is SQVTM and CDR2 is ANQGSEA. This CDR3 has 13 amino acids. The CDR3 sequence is CSVTGTGSTEAFF. DNA for the CDR3: TGCAGCGTTACCGGGACAGGGAGCACTGAAGCTTTCTTT.

This clonotype was seen more than once but under ten times. The V gene is TRBV6-1, the J gene TRBJ2-1; D possibly matches TRBD1 or TRBD2 (5 bases each). The CDR3 length is 15 residues. In germline, CDR1 is MNHNS, CDR2 SASEGT. Trimming took 5 bases from V and 3 from J, leaving 14 bases between them. The CDR3: CASSWGPLDYNEQFF. The CDR3 nucleotides read TGTGCCAGCAGTTGGGGACCGTTAGACTACAATGAGCAGTTCTTC.

This clonotype occurred many times. This chain links TRBV11-2 with TRBJ2-2; D is undetermined. In germline, CDR1 is SGHAT, CDR2 FQNNGV. The CDR3 spans 11 residues. Trimming took off 5 bases at V and 4 bases at J, with 2 bases between the two ends. Written as DNA, the CDR3 is TGTGCCAGCAGCCCCACCGGGGAGCTGTTTTTT. This sequence encodes CASSPTGELFF.

This clonotype was counted ten times or more. The chain's CDR3 is CSARLPGLTQYF. The CDR3 DNA reads TGCAGTGCTAGGTTACCGGGCTTGACGCAGTATTTT. The V and J genes are TRBV20-1 and TRBJ2-3, with D unresolved. The V end lost 3 bases, the J end lost 9 bases, and 13 bases lay between the germline ends. The CDR3 loop spans 12 amino acids. Germline CDR1 reads DFQATT; CDR2 reads SNEGSKA (reference sequence).

The chain employs TRBV5-1 and TRBJ2-1; 12 nucleotides align to TRBD2. Germline CDR1 reads SGHRS; CDR2 reads YFSETQ. V trimming: 4 bases; J trimming: 1 base; junction bases outside the gene matches: 9. This CDR3 region has 18 residues. Written as DNA, the CDR3 is TGCGCCAGCAGCCCGGCAGCTAGCGGGAGGGGGTCCTACAATGAGCAGTTCTTC. Residues: CASSPAASGRGSYNEQFF.

In this sample, this clonotype turned up many times. V is TRBV29-1 and J is TRBJ1-1, with 8 bases matching TRBD1. Germline lookup yields CDR1 SQVTM and CDR2 ANQGSEA. CDR3 length: 13 amino acids. J lost 2 bases, V lost 2 bases, and 1 base had no gene match. The CDR3 DNA is TGCAGCGTTGAACAGGGGGCCAACACTGAAGCTTTCTTT. Residues: CSVEQGANTEAFF.

This clonotype showed up just a few times. The CDR3 reads CASSGTGDHNEQFF. Here the CDR3 DNA reads TGTGCCAGCAGTGGAACTGGGGACCACAATGAGCAGTTCTTC. The rearrangement links TRBV2 to TRBJ2-1; either TRBD1 or TRBD2 may supply D (5 bases each). Germline-derived CDR1 and CDR2 are SNHLY and FYNNEI. The CDR3 length is 14 residues. V lost 4 bases, J lost 5 bases, and 12 bases lay in between.

This clonotype has at least ten counts. The rearrangement links TRBV7-9 to TRBJ2-1, with D tentatively TRBD1 (6 bases). CDR1 and CDR2 from the germline V gene are SEHNR and FQNEAQ (reference sequence). Trimming shortened V by 5 bases and J by 3 bases, and 17 bases separated the two germline ends. The CDR3 consists of 16 residues. Written as DNA, the CDR3 is TGTGCCAGCAGCAATTCTCCGGGACAAAACTACAATGAGCAGTTCTTC. It encodes CASSNSPGQNYNEQFF.

The table lists this clonotype with a few counts. This rearrangement joins TRBV2 to TRBJ2-3, with TRBD1 as a possible D gene (6 bases). This CDR3 is built from 14 residues. Germline loops: CDR1 SNHLY, CDR2 FYNNEI. V lost 6 bases and J 4 bases, leaving 14 bases between the germline ends. Written as DNA, the CDR3 is TGTGCCAGCAGAAGGACACAGGGTGCAGATACGCAGTATTTT. The encoded protein is CASRRTQGADTQYF. Full variable domain (missing parts from reference TRBV2 and TRBJ2-3): EPEVTQTPSHQVTQMGQEVILRCVPISNHLYFYWYRQILGQKVEFLVSFYNNEISEKSEIFDDQFSVERPDGSNFTLKIRSTKLEDSAMYFCASRRTQGADTQYFGPGTRLTVL.

This clonotype was detected many times. V is TRBV28 and J is TRBJ1-2, with 11 bases that match TRBD1. CDR1 is MDHEN and CDR2 is SYDVKM in the germline V gene. The junction had 3 bases not matched to a gene; V was cut back by 6 bases and J by 6 bases. CDR3 length: 13 residues. CDR3 sequence: CASSRTGGDGYTF. Written as DNA, the CDR3 is TGTGCCAGCAGCCGGACAGGGGGCGATGGCTACACCTTC.

Ten or more counts support this clonotype. The V gene is TRBV5-1, the J gene TRBJ2-7; perhaps TRBD1 as D (6 bases). V dropped 4 bases and J dropped 6 bases, with 11 bases sitting between them. CDR1 and CDR2 (germline): SGHRS, YFSETQ. This CDR3 has 12 amino acids. DNA for the CDR3: TGCGCCAGCAGCCTGGGGGCAGGCGAGCAGTACTTC. This sequence encodes CASSLGAGEQYF.